This TCR beta chain is from a study of blood T cells in healthy people across ages. At least ten counts were recorded for this clonotype. Through a sample-barcoded 5' primer and a J-beta primer mix, a second PCR was run for roughly 6 to 12 cycles. TCRdb called the 5' RACE reads again in MiXCR, with one record for every CDR3 protein. Of over a million distinct CDR3 sequences listed, under 45% were seen once; the top ten hold about 20%. Germline CDR1 and CDR2: SGHDN and FVKESK. This CDR3 region has 16 residues. The V end lost 0 bases, the J end lost 9 bases, and 15 bases lay between the germline ends. The source of this sequence is an older woman in good health. The sequencing sample was made of blood. The genes are TRBV14 and TRBJ1-6, with TRBD1 as a possible D gene (5 bases). The DNA of the CDR3 is TGTGCCAGCAGCCAAGATGGTCAGGGACGGCGTTCACCCCTCCACTTT. Translated: CASSQDGQGRRSPLHF.